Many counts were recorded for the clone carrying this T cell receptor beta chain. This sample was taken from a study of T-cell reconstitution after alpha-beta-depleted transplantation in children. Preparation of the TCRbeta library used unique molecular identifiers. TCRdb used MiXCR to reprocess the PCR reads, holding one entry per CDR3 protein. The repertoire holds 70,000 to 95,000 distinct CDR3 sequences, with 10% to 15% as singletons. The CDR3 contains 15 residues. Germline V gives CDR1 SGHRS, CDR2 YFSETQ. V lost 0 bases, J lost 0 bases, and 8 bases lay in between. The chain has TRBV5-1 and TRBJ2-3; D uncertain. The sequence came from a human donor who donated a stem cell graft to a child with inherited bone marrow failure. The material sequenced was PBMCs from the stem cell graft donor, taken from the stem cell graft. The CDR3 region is CASSLELPSTDTQYF. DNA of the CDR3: TGCGCCAGCAGCTTGGAACTCCCTAGCACAGATACGCAGTATTTT.